These 24 T cell receptor beta chains came from one sample sequenced in a study of spatial heterogeneity in lung cancer. Overall study findings and caveats: Mutation counts in tumors were tracked by counts of expanded intratumoral alpha and beta TCRs.

These receptors' targets are unknown. The time point here: sample taken at primary tumor resection. TCRdb called the 5' RACE reads again in MiXCR, with one record for every CDR3 protein. The table includes thousands of distinct CDR3 sequences, under 55% detected once. Sequenced material: lung tumor tissue, taken at surgery. The source is a male donor with early-stage non-small cell lung cancer.

This clonotype has more than one count but fewer than ten. This beta chain is an unintended read in a library built for alpha chains; its size means little. The chain employs TRBV29-1 and TRBJ2-4; TRBD2 is a possible D gene (5 bases). Germline V CDR1 and CDR2: SQVTM, ANQGSEA. This CDR3 spans 13 amino acids. Trimming cost V 2 bases and J 3 bases, with 8 bases left between them. CDR3 nucleotide sequence: TGCAGCGTTGAAAAGGGAGACAAAAACATTCAGTACTTC. This encodes CSVEKGDKNIQYF.

As regards this clonotype: This beta chain slipped into a library made for alpha chains as a stray read, so its size is not meaningful. The chain uses TRBV4-2 and TRBJ2-2; D remains unclear. The CDR3 loop spans 13 amino acids. Germline V gene data show CDR1 as LGHNA and CDR2 as YNFKEQ. The V and J ends lost 0 bases and 6 bases respectively, with 5 bases between them. The CDR3 reads CASSQELSGELFF. In nucleotides, the CDR3 is TGTGCCAGCAGCCAAGAACTCTCCGGGGAGCTGTTTTTT.

Remarks on this clonotype: This beta chain appears as a stray read in a library generated for alpha chains; its size is not informative. The chain has TRBV2 and TRBJ2-1; 7 positions agree with TRBD1. The trim removed 6 bases at V and 0 bases at J, leaving 17 bases unmatched. Germline V gene data show CDR1 as SNHLY and CDR2 as FYNNEI. CDR3 size: 19 residues. The CDR3 loop is CASSLRSFGTVSSYNEQFF. The CDR3 DNA follows: TGTGCCAGCAGCCTCCGGAGTTTCGGGACAGTCAGCTCCTACAATGAGCAGTTCTTC.

Turning to this clonotype: The size of this beta chain means little, since it is a stray read in a library made for alpha chains. The J gene is TRBJ2-1, the V gene TRBV27; D is unresolved. The CDR3 consists of 13 residues. Deletions cut 5 bases from V and 10 bases from J, with 15 bases between. Germline loops: CDR1 MNHEY, CDR2 SMNVEV (reference sequence). CDR3 residues: CASSPNLPSEQFF. The CDR3 DNA sequence: TGTGCCAGCAGTCCGAACCTACCCTCGGAGCAGTTCTTC.

By sample fraction, this clonotype is medium-sized (0.01 to 0.1%). This beta chain represents an off-target read in a library built for alpha chains; its size is of limited meaning. This chain joins TRBV7-9 and TRBJ1-1, with D unresolved. Trimming took 5 bases from V and 7 from J, leaving 11 bases between them. From germline, CDR1 is SEHNR and CDR2 FQNEAQ (reference sequence). This CDR3 spans 12 amino acids. Here the CDR3 DNA reads TGTGCCAGCAGCGGTCGGAGACATGAAGCTTTCTTT. Translating it yields CASSGRRHEAFF.

As concerns this clonotype: A much larger clone is a single base away; this may be a read error. A library prepared for alpha chains yielded this beta chain as an off-target read; its size is of little meaning. This rearrangement joins TRBV28 to TRBJ2-7; D gene uncertain. With 4 bases removed from V and 4 bases from J, the gap between germline ends came to 14 bases. Looked up from germline, CDR1 is MDHEN and CDR2 is SYDVKM. The length of the CDR3 is 14 residues. CDR3 nucleotide sequence: TGTGCCAGCAGTTCGGCAGGCGGCCGATACGAGCAGTACTTC. Residues: CASSSAGGRYEQYF.

This clonotype is classed as medium-sized (0.01 to 0.1%). Found in a library prepared for alpha chains, this beta chain is an off-target read, and its abundance has little meaning. The chain employs TRBV6-5 and TRBJ2-7; weak D call: TRBD1 (6 bases). This CDR3 has 15 residues. CDR1 is MNHEY and CDR2 is SVGAGI in the germline V gene. Trimming removed 10 bases at V and 0 bases at J, with 19 bases between. The CDR3 coding sequence is TGTGCCACCCGCGCCCAAACAGGGAGCTCCTACGAGCAGTACTTC. Protein: CATRAQTGSSYEQYF.

By share, this clonotype counts as medium-sized. This beta chain lies outside the target of a library built for alpha chains; its clone size means little. J is TRBJ2-5 and V is TRBV7-8; 9 bases agree with TRBD1. V was clipped by 5 bases and J by 4 bases; unmatched bases: 8. Germline lookup yields CDR1 SGHVS and CDR2 FQNEAQ. CDR3 length: 15 amino acids. The chain's CDR3 is CASSPRDRVGETQYF. The CDR3 bases are TGTGCCAGCAGCCCCCGGGACAGGGTGGGAGAGACCCAGTACTTC.

In this sample, this clonotype turned up a few times. This beta chain appears as a stray read in a library generated for alpha chains; its size is not informative. The chain combines TRBV12-3 or TRBV12-4 with TRBJ1-5; D is perhaps TRBD1 (5 bases). The CDR3 runs to 14 residues. V shed 7 bases and J shed 7 bases, with 17 bases lying between them. The CDR3 is CASTNSGGGQPQHF. CDR3 sequence (DNA): TGTGCCAGCACTAATAGTGGGGGTGGGCAGCCCCAGCATTTT.

This clonotype is deemed medium-sized. For a library built for alpha chains, this beta chain is a stray read; little rests on its size. This chain links TRBV28 with TRBJ1-1; 7 bases map to TRBD1. The junction had 8 bases not matched to a gene; V was cut back by 5 bases and J by 5 bases. The CDR3 runs 14 residues. CDR1 is MDHEN and CDR2 is SYDVKM in the germline V gene. CDR3 sequence reads: CASSEGTVGTEAFF. The CDR3 DNA is TGTGCCAGCAGTGAGGGGACAGTTGGGACTGAAGCTTTCTTT.

This clonotype turned up a few times. This beta chain appears as a stray read in a library generated for alpha chains; its size is not informative. The rearrangement joins TRBV29-1 to TRBJ2-1; 10 bases match TRBD1. The V segment lost 7 bases and the J segment 2 bases; nucleotides outside the gene matches: 8. The V gene's germline CDR1 is SQVTM and CDR2 ANQGSEA. The CDR3 runs to 15 residues. The CDR3 coding sequence is TGCAGCGCCGGGCCGGGACAGGGGACCTACAATGAGCAGTTCTTC. It codes for CSAGPGQGTYNEQFF.

Of note for this clonotype: This beta chain came through as a stray read in a library set up for alpha chains, and its size says little. The chain recombines TRBV2 with TRBJ2-4; possibly TRBD1 or TRBD2 for D (7 bases each). The germline V gene encodes CDR1 SNHLY and CDR2 FYNNEI. V was trimmed by 10 bases and J by 3 bases, leaving 19 bases between them. The CDR3 extends over 15 amino acids. The CDR3 DNA sequence: TGTGCCACGTCCCCCCCAGGGGGGGGCAAAAACATTCAGTACTTC. Its translation: CATSPPGGGKNIQYF.

This clonotype was picked up a small number of times. Because this beta chain is a stray read in a library intended to capture alpha chains, its abundance should not be given much weight. The rearrangement uses TRBV3-1 and TRBJ1-1; 7 nucleotides line up with TRBD1. This CDR3 contains 13 residues. Germline V gives CDR1 LGHDT, CDR2 YNNKEL (reference sequence). The V and J ends lost 1 base and 10 bases, in that order; junction bases with no gene match: 6. CDR3 residues: CASSQGDSGGAFF. CDR3 nucleotide sequence: TGTGCCAGCAGCCAAGGGGACAGTGGTGGAGCTTTCTTT.

This clonotype is medium-sized (0.01 to 0.1%). Being off target in a library aimed at alpha chains, this beta chain has a size of little meaning. In DNA form, the CDR3 reads TGCAGTGCTAGAACTAATGTGGTTAGTGAGCAGTTCTTC. Its translation is CSARTNVVSEQFF. V and J are TRBV20-1 and TRBJ2-1; D call uncertain. The CDR3 totals 13 residues. CDR1 and CDR2 (germline): DFQATT, SNEGSKA (reference sequence). With 2 bases removed from V and 9 bases from J, the gap between germline ends came to 14 bases.

Concerning this clonotype: For a library built for alpha chains, this beta chain is a stray read; little rests on its size. The chain couples TRBV6-2 or TRBV6-3 to TRBJ2-7, with D unresolved. This CDR3 region has 12 residues. The germline V and J ends were trimmed by 6 bases and 5 bases, with 11 bases remaining between them. Germline CDR1 and CDR2: MNHEY and SVGEGT. The CDR3 loop reads CASRNTNNEQYV. CDR3 nucleotides: TGTGCCAGCAGAAACACTAATAACGAGCAGTACGTC.

As concerns this clonotype: Since it is a stray read in a library aimed at alpha chains, this beta chain has a size that is not meaningful. CDR3 sequence: CASSQVAGSSYEQYF. Here the CDR3 DNA reads TGCGCCAGCAGCCAAGTAGCGGGGAGCTCCTACGAGCAGTACTTC. The chain is built from TRBV4-1 and TRBJ2-7, with 8 bases identical to TRBD2. Trimming took 1 base from V and 0 from J; bases not matched to a gene: 2. The length of the CDR3 is 15 residues. The germline gives CDR1 MGHRA, CDR2 YSYEKL.

The table lists this clonotype with a few counts. This beta chain appears as a stray read in a library generated for alpha chains; its size is not informative. The chain carries TRBV12-3 or TRBV12-4 and TRBJ1-1; no firm D call. Deletions cut 2 bases from V and 1 base from J, with 2 bases between. The CDR3 runs to 12 residues. CDR3 loop: CASSLWNTEAFF. The DNA for the CDR3 is TGTGCCAGCAGTTTATGGAACACTGAAGCTTTCTTT.

Concerning this clonotype: This beta chain is an off-target read within a library intended for alpha chains, so its frequency means little. This chain uses TRBV7-8 with TRBJ2-3, with D perhaps matching TRBD1 (5 bases). V lost 3 bases to trimming and J lost 4 bases, with 8 bases between them. The CDR3 has 13 residues. Germline V CDR1 and CDR2: SGHVS, FQNEAQ. CDR3 coding DNA: TGTGCCAGCAGCTTCCAGGGTGCAGATACGCAGTATTTT. It is translated as CASSFQGADTQYF.

Concerning this clonotype: A library prepared for alpha chains yielded this beta chain as an off-target read; its size is of little meaning. This chain links TRBV9 with TRBJ2-5; a weak D match, TRBD2 (7 bases). The CDR3 runs to 16 residues. Trimming left V 4 bases short and J 5 bases short, with 21 bases between. Germline V lookup: CDR1 SGDLS, CDR2 YYNGEE. The chain's CDR3 is CASSPPSGRGHETQYF. The DNA of the CDR3 is TGTGCCAGCAGCCCCCCCTCGGGGAGGGGACACGAGACCCAGTACTTC.

With respect to this clonotype: This beta chain is an off-target read within a library intended for alpha chains, so its frequency means little. The chain uses TRBV5-4 and TRBJ2-3; TRBD1 matches at 8 bases. J gave up 7 bases and V 2 bases, and 3 bases lay outside the gene matches. The CDR3 is 13 residues long. Per the germline V gene, CDR1 is SGHNT and CDR2 is YYREEE (reference sequence). This chain's CDR3 is CASSFTGGNTQYF. In nucleotides, the CDR3 is TGTGCCAGCAGCTTTACAGGGGGAAATACGCAGTATTTT. The whole variable domain, filled in from reference TRBV5-4 and TRBJ2-3, reads ETGVTQSPTHLIKTRGQQVTLRCSSQSGHNTVSWYQQALGQGPQFIFQYYREEENGRGNFPPRFSGLQFPNYSSELNVNALELDDSALYLCASSFTGGNTQYFGPGTRLTVL.

In its sample, this clonotype ranks as medium-sized. This beta chain represents an off-target read in a library built for alpha chains; its size is of limited meaning. J is TRBJ2-1 and V is TRBV5-8, with D perhaps matching TRBD1 or TRBD2 (5 bases each). The germline V and J ends were trimmed by 6 bases and 4 bases, with 14 bases remaining between them. The CDR3 is 14 amino acids. Germline V gene lookup returns CDR1 SGHTS and CDR2 YDEGEE. CDR3 residues: CASTWDVKYNEQFF. The CDR3 region has the DNA TGTGCCAGCACCTGGGACGTTAAGTACAATGAGCAGTTCTTC. Based on the CDR3 plus reference TRBV5-8 and TRBJ2-1, the full variable domain is EAGVTQSPTHLIKTRGQQATLRCSPISGHTSVYWYQQALGLGLQFLLWYDEGEERNRGNFPPRFSGRQFPNYSSELNVNALELEDSALYLCASTWDVKYNEQFFGPGTRLTVL.

This clonotype is medium-sized by share. Since it is a stray read in a library aimed at alpha chains, this beta chain has a size that is not meaningful. This chain uses TRBV7-9 with TRBJ2-7; 10 bases agree with TRBD1. Per the germline V gene, CDR1 is SEHNR and CDR2 is FQNEAQ (reference sequence). CDR3 length: 16 amino acids. The ends lost 2 bases at V and 5 bases at J; junction bases unmatched: 9. CDR3 DNA: TGTGCCAGCAGCTTAATAGTCGGGGACAGGGGCCACGAGCAGTACTTC. Translation gives CASSLIVGDRGHEQYF.

Sample share makes this clonotype medium-sized. With the library built for alpha chains, this beta chain is off target and its frequency is not meaningful. V is TRBV7-9 and J is TRBJ1-5, with a possible D match to TRBD1 (5 bases). The CDR3 has 15 amino acids. Trimming shortened V by 5 bases and J by 4 bases, and 15 bases separated the two germline ends. Germline loops: CDR1 SEHNR, CDR2 FQNEAQ (reference sequence). The CDR3 nucleotides are TGTGCCAGCAGCGCAGACAGCGGATTAAATCAGCCCCAGCATTTT. Translated, it gives CASSADSGLNQPQHF.

Relative to its sample, this clonotype is medium-sized. Little can be read into the size of this beta chain, an off-target read in a library designed for alpha chains. The genes are TRBV6-2 or TRBV6-3 and TRBJ1-5; D is ambiguous. This CDR3 has 13 residues. V was trimmed by 2 bases and J by 6 bases, leaving 8 bases between them. Germline V lookup: CDR1 MNHEY, CDR2 SVGEGT. The CDR3 nucleotides read TGTGCCAGCAGTTACAGCCGTAGTCAGCCCCAGCATTTT. Its translation: CASSYSRSQPQHF.